One sample yielded the 20 T cell receptor beta chains listed below, sequenced in a study of T-cell reconstitution after alpha-beta-depleted transplantation in children (dated by TCRdb to the mid-2010s). The treatment or condition label, as the study defines it: allogeneic hematopoietic cell transplantation with graft depleted of TCRalphabeta T cells and CD19 B cells. The method was PCR. This sample was sequenced with an Illumina HiSeq 2500. To normalize quantification of the TCRbeta repertoire, the TCR libraries were built with molecular barcoding that relied on unique molecular identifiers. The public reads were run again by TCRdb, first through fastp at Q25 and then through MiXCR, and only productive beta chains were kept. Entries that share a CDR3 protein sequence are merged under the most common genes and DNA. Counted in this sample were roughly 570,000 distinct CDR3 sequences; more than 20% of them appeared once. The ten largest clonotypes hold under 45% of the sample.

The specimen comprised PBMCs, sampled before TCRalphabeta/CD19-depleted stem cell transplant. All receptors derive from a boy under two years old with Wiskott-Aldrich syndrome, due to receive a stem cell transplant.

The chain recombines TRBV6-5 with TRBJ2-4, with D perhaps matching TRBD1 (5 bases). Trimming removed 4 bases at V and 5 bases at J, with 15 bases between. CDR3 length: 15 residues. Germline V gene sequence: CDR1 MNHEY, CDR2 SVGAGI. In nucleotides, the CDR3 is TGTGCCAGCAGTTCAGGGATCGGTTGGCAAAACATTCAGTACTTC. Amino acids: CASSSGIGWQNIQYF.

The V and J genes are TRBV12-3 or TRBV12-4 and TRBJ2-1; TRBD1 agrees at 11 bases. J lost 6 bases, V lost 5 bases, and 6 bases had no gene match. The CDR3 is made up of 15 amino acids. As DNA, the CDR3 is TGTGCCAGCAGTCCTACCGGGACAGGGGGCAATGAGCAGTTCTTC. It yields the protein CASSPTGTGGNEQFF.

The chain recombines TRBV2 with TRBJ2-1, with a possible D match to TRBD2 (7 bases). CDR3 length: 17 residues. CDR1 is SNHLY, CDR2 FYNNEI, per germline. Trimming pared 3 bases from V and 7 bases from J, leaving 22 bases between. The CDR3 sequence: CASSDFGGRGAANEQFF. The CDR3 DNA reads TGTGCCAGCAGTGACTTTGGAGGACGGGGGGCAGCGAATGAGCAGTTCTTC.

The chain carries TRBV6-1 and TRBJ2-1; 11 bases match TRBD2. This CDR3 is 16 amino acids long. Trimming at V came to 6 bases and at J to 4 bases, leaving 8 bases not matched to a gene. Germline-derived CDR1 and CDR2 are MNHNS and SASEGT. This CDR3 is CASSLILAGGYNEQFF. The CDR3 DNA sequence: TGTGCCAGCAGCCTGATTCTAGCGGGAGGTTACAATGAGCAGTTCTTC.

This clonotype was observed a few times. The gene calls are TRBV27 and TRBJ1-2; 7 bases match TRBD1. There are 15 residues in the CDR3. Looked up from germline, CDR1 is MNHEY and CDR2 is SMNVEV (reference sequence). After removal of 3 bases from V and 7 bases from J, the junction contained 11 bases not matched to a gene. CDR3 in amino acids: CASSFGRQGGGGYTF. The CDR3, as DNA: TGTGCCAGCAGTTTCGGTCGACAGGGCGGGGGTGGCTACACCTTC.

The genes are TRBV4-1 and TRBJ2-2; perhaps D is TRBD1 or TRBD2 (5 bases each). CDR1 is MGHRA, CDR2 YSYEKL, per germline. The CDR3 covers 18 residues. Trimming removed 0 bases from V and 0 bases from J, with 14 bases in between. The CDR3 spells CASSQDSVWGANTGELFF. The CDR3 nucleotides are TGCGCCAGCAGCCAAGATAGCGTTTGGGGCGCGAACACCGGGGAGCTGTTTTTT.

In this sample, this clonotype turned up a few times. V usage is TRBV9 and J usage is TRBJ2-1; 13 bases line up with TRBD2. The germline V gene has CDR1 SGDLS and CDR2 YYNGEE. The trim removed 0 bases at V and 9 bases at J, leaving 15 bases unmatched. The CDR3 loop spans 19 amino acids. The CDR3 DNA sequence: TGTGCCAGCAGCGTAGTACCCCATACTAGCGGGAGGGCCTATTCTGAGCAGTTCTTC. Its protein product is CASSVVPHTSGRAYSEQFF.

The rearrangement uses TRBV5-1 and TRBJ2-6; D is unclear. CDR3 length equals 15 residues. Trimming stripped 3 bases from V and 1 base from J, with 8 bases between. Germline V gene sequence: CDR1 SGHRS, CDR2 YFSETQ. The CDR3 bases are TGCGCCAGCAGCTCCGAGGATTCTGGGGCCAACGTCCTGACTTTC. Translated: CASSSEDSGANVLTF.

V gene TRBV7-8 combines with J gene TRBJ1-2; tentative D call: TRBD1 (6 bases). From germline, CDR1 is SGHVS and CDR2 FQNEAQ. The CDR3 loop spans 14 amino acids. The V and J ends lost 1 base and 0 bases respectively, with 6 bases between them. CDR3 nucleotides: TGTGCCAGCAGCTTAGGGACAGCTAACTATGGCTACACCTTC. It yields the protein CASSLGTANYGYTF.

J is TRBJ2-7 and V is TRBV7-2, with 11 bases lining up with TRBD2. V was pared by 5 bases and J by 0 bases, with 6 bases of the junction left unmatched. Looked up from germline, CDR1 is SGHTA and CDR2 is FQGNSA. The CDR3 sequence is 16 residues long. In nucleotides, the CDR3 is TGTGCCAGCAGCACCGTCGGACTAGCGGGCTCCTACGAGCAGTACTTC. This translates into CASSTVGLAGSYEQYF.

This chain uses TRBV27 with TRBJ2-3; D is uncertain. CDR1 is MNHEY and CDR2 is SMNVEV in the germline V gene (reference sequence). Trimming took off 6 bases at V and 0 bases at J, with 10 bases between the two ends. The CDR3 has 14 amino acids. This CDR3 reads CASSNSASTDTQYF. CDR3 coding DNA: TGTGCCAGCAGCAATTCAGCCAGCACAGATACGCAGTATTTT.

This chain uses TRBV6-5 with TRBJ2-7; D gene uncertain. The CDR3 consists of 14 residues. Germline values: CDR1 MNHEY, CDR2 SVGAGI. The V end lost 1 base, the J end lost 1 base, and 8 bases lay between the germline ends. This chain's CDR3 is CASSYLSRSYEQYF. The CDR3 coding sequence is TGTGCCAGCAGTTACTTGAGCAGGTCCTACGAGCAGTACTTC.

This clonotype occurred once. The chain couples TRBV24-1 to TRBJ1-5, with D hard to call. CDR1 and CDR2 (germline): KGHDR, SFDVKD. This CDR3 has 13 amino acids. V was pared by 0 bases and J by 5 bases, with 4 bases between. CDR3 sequence (DNA): TGTGCCACCAGTGATTTGAGTGATCAGCCCCAGCATTTT. Encoded protein: CATSDLSDQPQHF.

This clonotype has more than one count but fewer than ten. The V and J genes are TRBV18 and TRBJ1-6; D gene unclear. V gave up 2 bases and J gave up 8 bases, with 16 bases separating them. The germline V gene has CDR1 KGHSH and CDR2 LQKENI. The CDR3 has 16 residues. In nucleotides, the CDR3 is TGTGCCAGCTCACCAAGGAGAGTAACCCCGGATTCACCCCTCCACTTT. It encodes CASSPRRVTPDSPLHF.

The chain combines TRBV20-1 with TRBJ2-3; the match to TRBD2 covers 11 bases. J was trimmed by 0 bases and V by 5 bases; bases with no gene match: 10. This CDR3 spans 17 amino acids. CDR1 is DFQATT and CDR2 is SNEGSKA in the germline V gene (reference sequence). In DNA form, the CDR3 reads TGCAGTGCTCGAATAGCGGGAGGGAGGGGGAGCACAGATACGCAGTATTTT. Translating it yields CSARIAGGRGSTDTQYF.

This clonotype has more than one count but fewer than ten. The V and J genes are TRBV5-6 and TRBJ2-2; 9 bases are a match to TRBD1. The germline V gene has CDR1 SGHDT and CDR2 YYEEEE. The CDR3 loop spans 16 amino acids. The ends lost 1 base at V and 4 bases at J; junction bases unmatched: 5. CDR3 sequence (DNA): TGTGCCAGCAGCTTGCCGGGGACAGGGTTCACCGGGGAGCTGTTTTTT. It yields the protein CASSLPGTGFTGELFF.

The V call is TRBV6-5, the J call TRBJ1-5; the D gene is possibly TRBD1 (6 bases). Germline CDR1 is MNHEY and CDR2 is SVGAGI. CDR3 length: 15 residues. V was pared by 2 bases and J by 7 bases, with 15 bases between. The CDR3: CASSYTQGGEQPQHF. The CDR3 nucleotides read TGTGCCAGCAGTTACACACAGGGAGGCGAGCAGCCCCAGCATTTT.

This clonotype has just a few counts. The chain links TRBV29-1 to TRBJ2-1; no clear D gene. This CDR3 contains 15 residues. The V gene's germline CDR1 is SQVTM and CDR2 ANQGSEA. Deletions cut 5 bases from V and 0 bases from J, with 14 bases between. The CDR3 sequence: CSVSGTRSSYNEQFF. In nucleotides, the CDR3 is TGCAGCGTTTCTGGTACCCGGAGCTCCTACAATGAGCAGTTCTTC.

The chain has TRBV20-1 and TRBJ2-2; a weak D match, TRBD1 (6 bases). The germline V gene has CDR1 DFQATT and CDR2 SNEGSKA (reference sequence). The V end was cut by 3 bases, the J end by 0 bases, with 8 bases between. This CDR3 spans 14 amino acids. The CDR3 sequence is CSASPGANTGELFF. As DNA, the CDR3 is TGCAGTGCTAGCCCAGGGGCGAACACCGGGGAGCTGTTTTTT.

This clonotype was picked up a small number of times. The rearrangement joins TRBV7-9 to TRBJ1-2, with TRBD1 matching over 8 bases. The V gene end was trimmed by 1 base and the J gene end by 3 bases; junction bases not matched to a gene: 4. This CDR3 spans 15 amino acids. CDR1 and CDR2 (germline): SEHNR, FQNEAQ (reference sequence). The CDR3 DNA reads as TGTGCCAGCAGCTTAGGGGGGGGACAGGACTATGGCTACACCTTC. This sequence encodes CASSLGGGQDYGYTF.